This TCR beta chain came from a study of cytomegalovirus exposure and HLA in healthy donors. V was trimmed by 0 bases and J by 2 bases, leaving 15 bases between them. The germline gives CDR1 SGDLS, CDR2 YYNGEE. This CDR3 comprises 17 residues. Note on this clone: Its cognate antigen is unknown.

Donors likely had unrecorded immune exposures despite being nominally healthy when sampled. General study findings and limits: Earlier analysis found most TCR beta V segments productive about 87% or about 30% of the time. Some V segments, TRBV6-2 and TRBV6-3 among them, were indistinguishable and were therefore excluded.

It was with 60 Vbeta and 13 Jbeta primers that the PCR ran. Produced via immunoSEQ multiplex PCR; TCRdb's table is partial and in-frame only. The listing contains roughly 55,000 clones. J is TRBJ1-3 and V is TRBV9; D perhaps matches TRBD1 (6 bases). Sequencing was done on a sample of PBMCs. This TCR was sampled from a man aged 50 to 60 in good health and CMV-seropositive. The CDR3 bases are TGTGCCAGCAGCGTAGCCCAGGGGTCGGGGACTGGAAACACCATATATTTT. This translates into CASSVAQGSGTGNTIYF.